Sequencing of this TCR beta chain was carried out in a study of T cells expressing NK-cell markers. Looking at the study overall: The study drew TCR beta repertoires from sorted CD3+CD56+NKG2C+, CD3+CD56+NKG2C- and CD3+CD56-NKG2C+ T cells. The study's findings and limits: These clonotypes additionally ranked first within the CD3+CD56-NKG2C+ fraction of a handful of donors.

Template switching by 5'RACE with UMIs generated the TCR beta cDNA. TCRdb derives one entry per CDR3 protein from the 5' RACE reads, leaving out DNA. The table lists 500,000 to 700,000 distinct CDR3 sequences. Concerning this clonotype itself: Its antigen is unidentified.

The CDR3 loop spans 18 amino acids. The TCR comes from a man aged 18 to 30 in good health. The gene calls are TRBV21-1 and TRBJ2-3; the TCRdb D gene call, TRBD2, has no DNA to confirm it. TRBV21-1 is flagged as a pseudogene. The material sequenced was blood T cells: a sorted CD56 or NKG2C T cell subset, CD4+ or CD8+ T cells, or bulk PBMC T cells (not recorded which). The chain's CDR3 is CASNDCGLAGGSTDTQYF.